This T cell receptor delta chain derives from a study of gamma-delta chains in newborns, infants, children. For the study at large: Microbial exposure reportedly drives polyclonal innate γδ T cell expansion after birth.

The CDR3 consists of 20 residues. Per germline, CDR1 TSWWSYY and CDR2 QGS. TCRdb re-identified clones in the reads via CATT. The sample has thousands of delta-chain clones; roughly 1.5% are singletons. On this clone itself: The mismatch at residue 3 between this DNA's translation and the TCRdb protein of a much larger clone likely reflects a read error; the protein shown is translated from the DNA.

The source of this sequence is a child who was a newborn, infant or young child, either healthy, febrile or measles-vaccinated (not recorded which). The chain joins TRDV1 to TRDJ1, with 7 bases lining up with TRDD3. The sample taken for sequencing was blood. In DNA, the CDR3 is TGTGCTCCTGGGGATCGGCCTCATCGAGAGGGATACCCGACAACCGATAAACTCATCTTT. Its protein product is CAPGDRPHREGYPTTDKLIF.